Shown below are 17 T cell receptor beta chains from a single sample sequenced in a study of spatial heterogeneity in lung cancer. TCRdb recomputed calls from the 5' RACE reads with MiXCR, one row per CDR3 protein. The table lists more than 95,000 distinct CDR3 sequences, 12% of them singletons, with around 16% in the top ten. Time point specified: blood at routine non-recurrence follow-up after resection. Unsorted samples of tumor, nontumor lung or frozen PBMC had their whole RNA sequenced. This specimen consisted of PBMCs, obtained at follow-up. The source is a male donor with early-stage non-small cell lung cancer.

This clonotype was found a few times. CDR3 sequence: CASSPRSSGKNIQYF. The CDR3 region has the DNA TGTGCCAGCAGCCCGAGATCGAGCGGGAAAAACATTCAGTACTTC. The chain couples TRBV3-1 to TRBJ2-4, with D perhaps TRBD2 (6 bases). V shed 4 bases and J shed 4 bases, with 14 bases lying between them. The length of the CDR3 is 15 residues. The germline V gene encodes CDR1 LGHDT and CDR2 YNNKEL (reference sequence).

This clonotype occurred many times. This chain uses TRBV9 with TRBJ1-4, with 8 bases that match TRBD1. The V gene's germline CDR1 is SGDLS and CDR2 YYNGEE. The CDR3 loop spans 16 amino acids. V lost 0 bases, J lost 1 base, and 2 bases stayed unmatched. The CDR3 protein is CASSVGTGGTNEKLFF. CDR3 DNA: TGTGCCAGCAGCGTAGGCACAGGGGGAACTAATGAAAAACTGTTTTTT.

In DNA form, the CDR3 reads TGTGCCAGCAGCTTTTTGGGACAGGGTGCAGATACGCAGTATTTT. The encoded protein is CASSFLGQGADTQYF. J is TRBJ2-3 and V is TRBV5-4, with 9 bases fitting TRBD1. The J segment lost 4 bases and the V segment lost 2 bases, leaving 5 bases of the junction unmatched. Germline V CDR1 and CDR2: SGHNT, YYREEE (reference sequence). The CDR3 extends over 15 amino acids.

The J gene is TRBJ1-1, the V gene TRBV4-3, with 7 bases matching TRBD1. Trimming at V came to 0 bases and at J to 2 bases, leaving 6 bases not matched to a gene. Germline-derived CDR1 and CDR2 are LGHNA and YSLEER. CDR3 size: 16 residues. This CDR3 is CASSQEGGQSNTEAFF. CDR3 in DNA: TGCGCCAGCAGCCAAGAAGGGGGCCAGTCAAACACTGAAGCTTTCTTT.

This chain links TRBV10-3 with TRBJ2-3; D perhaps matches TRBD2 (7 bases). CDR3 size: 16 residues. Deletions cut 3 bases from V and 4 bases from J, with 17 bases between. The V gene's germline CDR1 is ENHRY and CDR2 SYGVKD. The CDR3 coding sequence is TGTGCCATCAGTGATCGGGGGGCCTTGGGAGCAGATACGCAGTATTTT. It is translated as CAISDRGALGADTQYF.

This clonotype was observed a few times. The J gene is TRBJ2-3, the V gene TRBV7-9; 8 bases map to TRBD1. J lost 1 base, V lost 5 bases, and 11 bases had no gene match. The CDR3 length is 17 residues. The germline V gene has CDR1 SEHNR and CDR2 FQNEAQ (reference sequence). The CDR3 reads CASSQGTGQGRTDTQYF. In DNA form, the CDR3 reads TGTGCCAGCAGCCAGGGTACCGGACAGGGCCGCACAGATACGCAGTATTTT.

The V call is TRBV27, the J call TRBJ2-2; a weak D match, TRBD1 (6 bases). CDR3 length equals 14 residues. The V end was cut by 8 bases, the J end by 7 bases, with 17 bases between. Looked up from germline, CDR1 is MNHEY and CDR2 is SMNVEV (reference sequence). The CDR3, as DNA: TGTGCCAGCCTCCCTGACAGGATGAGCGGGGAGCTGTTTTTT. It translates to CASLPDRMSGELFF.

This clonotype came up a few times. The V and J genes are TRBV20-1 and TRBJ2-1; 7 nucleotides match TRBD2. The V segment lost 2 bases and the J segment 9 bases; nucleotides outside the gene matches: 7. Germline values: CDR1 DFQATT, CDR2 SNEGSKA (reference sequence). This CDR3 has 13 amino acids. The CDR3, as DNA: TGCAGTGCTAGAAGATCGACTAGCCCTGAGCAGTTCTTC. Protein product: CSARRSTSPEQFF.

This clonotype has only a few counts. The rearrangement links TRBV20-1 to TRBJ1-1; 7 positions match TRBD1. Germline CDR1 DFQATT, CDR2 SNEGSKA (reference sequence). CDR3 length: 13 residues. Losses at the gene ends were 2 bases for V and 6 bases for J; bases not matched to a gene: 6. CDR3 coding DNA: TGCAGTGCTAGATCGACAGGGCGAGCTGAAGCTTTCTTT. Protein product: CSARSTGRAEAFF.

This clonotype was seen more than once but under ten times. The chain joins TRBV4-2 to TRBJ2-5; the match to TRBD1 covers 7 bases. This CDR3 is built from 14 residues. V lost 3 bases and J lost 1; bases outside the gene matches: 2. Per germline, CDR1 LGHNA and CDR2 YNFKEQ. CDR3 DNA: TGTGCCAGCAGCCAGGGGGACAGCCAAGAGACCCAGTACTTC. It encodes CASSQGDSQETQYF.

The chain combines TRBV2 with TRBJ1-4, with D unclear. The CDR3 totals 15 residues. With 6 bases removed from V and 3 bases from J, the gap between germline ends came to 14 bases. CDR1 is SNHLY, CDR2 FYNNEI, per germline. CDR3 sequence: CASRREGNPNEKLFF. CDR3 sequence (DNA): TGTGCCAGCAGAAGGGAGGGCAACCCTAATGAAAAACTGTTTTTT.

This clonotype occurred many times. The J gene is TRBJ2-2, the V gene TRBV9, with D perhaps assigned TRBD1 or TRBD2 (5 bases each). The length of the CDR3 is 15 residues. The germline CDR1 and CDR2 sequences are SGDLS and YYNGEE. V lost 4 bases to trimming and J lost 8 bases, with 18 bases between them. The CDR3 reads CASSPWERGTGELFF. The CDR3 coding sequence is TGTGCCAGCAGCCCGTGGGAGAGGGGAACGGGGGAGCTGTTTTTT.

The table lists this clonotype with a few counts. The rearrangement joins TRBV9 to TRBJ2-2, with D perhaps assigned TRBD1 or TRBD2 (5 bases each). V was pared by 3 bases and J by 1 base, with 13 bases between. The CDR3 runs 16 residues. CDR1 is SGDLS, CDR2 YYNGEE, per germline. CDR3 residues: CASSGGAQENTGELFF. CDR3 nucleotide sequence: TGTGCCAGCAGCGGAGGGGCTCAGGAGAACACCGGGGAGCTGTTTTTT.

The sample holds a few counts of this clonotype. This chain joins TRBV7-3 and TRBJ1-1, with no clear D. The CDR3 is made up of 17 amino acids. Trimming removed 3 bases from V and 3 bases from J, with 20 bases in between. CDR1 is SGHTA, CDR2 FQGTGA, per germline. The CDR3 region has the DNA TGTGCCAGCAGCTTGAGAGGGTTTGGGAATGGTTACACTGAAGCTTTCTTT. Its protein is CASSLRGFGNGYTEAFF.

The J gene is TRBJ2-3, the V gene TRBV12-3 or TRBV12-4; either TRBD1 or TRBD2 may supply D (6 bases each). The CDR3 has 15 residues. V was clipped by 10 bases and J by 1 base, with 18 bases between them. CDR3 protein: CATIYGGRRTDTQYF. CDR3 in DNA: TGTGCCACCATTTATGGGGGGCGACGCACAGATACGCAGTATTTT.

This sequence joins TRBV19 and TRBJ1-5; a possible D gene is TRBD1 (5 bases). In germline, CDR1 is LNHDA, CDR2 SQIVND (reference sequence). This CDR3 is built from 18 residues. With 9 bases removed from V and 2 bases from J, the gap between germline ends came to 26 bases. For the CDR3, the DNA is TGTGCCAGAGACAGTAACCGAGGGGATATCAATCGCAATCAGCCCCAGCATTTT. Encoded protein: CARDSNRGDINRNQPQHF.

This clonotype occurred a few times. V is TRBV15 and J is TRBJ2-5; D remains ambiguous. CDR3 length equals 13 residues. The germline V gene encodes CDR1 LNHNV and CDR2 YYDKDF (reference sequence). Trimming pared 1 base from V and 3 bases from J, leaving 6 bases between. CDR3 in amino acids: CATSRAFEETQYF. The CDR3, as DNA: TGTGCCACCAGCAGAGCCTTCGAAGAGACCCAGTACTTC.